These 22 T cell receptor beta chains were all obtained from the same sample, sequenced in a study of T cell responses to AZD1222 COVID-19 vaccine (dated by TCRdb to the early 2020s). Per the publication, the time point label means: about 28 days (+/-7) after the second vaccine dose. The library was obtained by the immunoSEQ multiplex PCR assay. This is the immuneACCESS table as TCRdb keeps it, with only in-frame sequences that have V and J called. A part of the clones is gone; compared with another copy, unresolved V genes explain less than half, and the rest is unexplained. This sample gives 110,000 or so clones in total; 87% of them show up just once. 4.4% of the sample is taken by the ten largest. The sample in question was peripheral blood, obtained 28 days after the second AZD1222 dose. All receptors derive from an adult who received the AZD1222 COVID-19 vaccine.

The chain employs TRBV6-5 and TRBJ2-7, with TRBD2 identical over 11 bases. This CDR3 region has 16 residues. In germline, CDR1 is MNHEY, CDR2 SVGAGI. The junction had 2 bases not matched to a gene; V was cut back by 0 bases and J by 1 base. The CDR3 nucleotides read TGTGCCAGCAGTTACTCTAGCGGGGGGGCGTCCTACGAGCAGTACTTC. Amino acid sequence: CASSYSSGGASYEQYF.

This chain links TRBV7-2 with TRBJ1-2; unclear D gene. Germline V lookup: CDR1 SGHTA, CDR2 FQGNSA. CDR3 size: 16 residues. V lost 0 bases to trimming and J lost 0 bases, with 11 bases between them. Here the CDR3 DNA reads TGTGCCAGCAGCTTAGCGCACGCCAGTACTAACTATGGCTACACCTTC. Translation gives CASSLAHASTNYGYTF.

Written as DNA, the CDR3 is TGTGCCAGCAGCCACATAGTCTACGAGCAGTACTTC. Translated, it gives CASSHIVYEQYF. The chain combines TRBV6-2 or TRBV6-3 with TRBJ2-7, with D hard to call. V dropped 6 bases and J dropped 3 bases, with 9 bases sitting between them. CDR1 and CDR2 (germline): MNHEY, SVGEGT. CDR3 length equals 12 residues.

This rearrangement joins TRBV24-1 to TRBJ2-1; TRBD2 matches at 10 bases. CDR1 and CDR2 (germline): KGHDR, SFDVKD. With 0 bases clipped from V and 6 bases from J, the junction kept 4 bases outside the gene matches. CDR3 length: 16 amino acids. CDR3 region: CATSDLRAGGLNEQFF. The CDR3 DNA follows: TGTGCCACCAGTGATTTGCGAGCGGGAGGGCTCAATGAGCAGTTCTTC.

CDR3 DNA: TGTGCCAGCAGTTGGGGCATGGGTCTCAGTGGCGGGGAGCTGTTTTTT. It is translated as CASSWGMGLSGGELFF. The chain combines TRBV6-5 with TRBJ2-2; maybe TRBD1 (5 bases). Germline assignment: CDR1 MNHEY and CDR2 SVGAGI. The CDR3 totals 16 residues. Deletions cut 4 bases from V and 7 bases from J, with 19 bases between.

In DNA, the CDR3 is TGCAGCGTTGTCTTGGACAGGGCGAACACCGGGGAGCTGTTTTTT. Protein: CSVVLDRANTGELFF. The gene calls are TRBV29-1 and TRBJ2-2; 8 bases map to TRBD1. Unmatched junction bases numbered 4, after V lost 4 bases and J lost 0 bases. This CDR3 spans 15 amino acids. CDR1 and CDR2 from the germline V gene are SQVTM and ANQGSEA.

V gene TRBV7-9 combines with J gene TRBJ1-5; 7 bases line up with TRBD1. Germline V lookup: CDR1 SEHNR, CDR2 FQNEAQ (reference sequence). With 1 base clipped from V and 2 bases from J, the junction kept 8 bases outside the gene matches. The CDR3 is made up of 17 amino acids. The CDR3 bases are TGTGCCAGCAGCTTAGGACAGGGAAGAAGTGGCAATCAGCCCCAGCATTTT. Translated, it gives CASSLGQGRSGNQPQHF. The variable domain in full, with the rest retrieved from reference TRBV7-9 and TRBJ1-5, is DTGVSQNPRHKITKRGQNVTFRCDPISEHNRLYWYRQTLGQGPEFLTYFQNEAQLEKSRLLSDRFSAERPKGSFSTLEIQRTEQGDSAMYLCASSLGQGRSGNQPQHFGDGTRLSIL.

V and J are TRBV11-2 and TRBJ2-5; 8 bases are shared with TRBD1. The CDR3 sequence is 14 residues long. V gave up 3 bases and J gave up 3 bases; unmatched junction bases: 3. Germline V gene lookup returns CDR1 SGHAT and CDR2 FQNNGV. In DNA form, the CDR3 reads TGTGCCAGCAGCTTCGACAGGGGAAAAGAGACCCAGTACTTC. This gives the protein CASSFDRGKETQYF.

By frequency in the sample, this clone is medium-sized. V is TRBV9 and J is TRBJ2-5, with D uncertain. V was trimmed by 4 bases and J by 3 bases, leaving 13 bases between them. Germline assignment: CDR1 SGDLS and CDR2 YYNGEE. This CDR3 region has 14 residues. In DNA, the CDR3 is TGTGCCAGCAGCCCACTCGTTAGCAAAGAGACCCAGTACTTC. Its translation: CASSPLVSKETQYF.

The CDR3 here is CASSKQNEQFF. The CDR3 region has the DNA TGTGCCAGCAGCAAACAAAATGAGCAGTTCTTC. V is TRBV11-3 and J is TRBJ2-1; D is ambiguous. The CDR3 is 11 amino acids. V was clipped by 5 bases and J by 7 bases, with 6 bases between them. Germline CDR1 reads SGHNT; CDR2 reads YENEEA. The variable domain in full, completed from reference TRBV11-3 and TRBJ2-1, reads EAGVVQSPRYKIIEKKQPVAFWCNPISGHNTLYWYLQNLGQGPELLIRYENEEAVDDSQLPKDRFSAERLKGVDSTLKIQPAELGDSAVYLCASSKQNEQFFGPGTRLTVL.

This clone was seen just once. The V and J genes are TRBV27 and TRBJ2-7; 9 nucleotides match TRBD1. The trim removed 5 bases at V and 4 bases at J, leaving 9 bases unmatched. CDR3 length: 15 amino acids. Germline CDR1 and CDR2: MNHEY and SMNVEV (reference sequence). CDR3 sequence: CASSLGTGKFYEQYF. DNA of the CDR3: TGTGCCAGCAGTCTCGGGACAGGGAAATTTTACGAGCAGTACTTC.

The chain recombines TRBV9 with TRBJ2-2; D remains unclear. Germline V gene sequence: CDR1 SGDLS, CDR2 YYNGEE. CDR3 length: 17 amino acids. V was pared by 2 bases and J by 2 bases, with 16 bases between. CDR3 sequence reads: CASSVSLRVANTGELFF. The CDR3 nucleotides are TGTGCCAGCAGCGTCTCTTTACGGGTCGCAAACACCGGGGAGCTGTTTTTT.

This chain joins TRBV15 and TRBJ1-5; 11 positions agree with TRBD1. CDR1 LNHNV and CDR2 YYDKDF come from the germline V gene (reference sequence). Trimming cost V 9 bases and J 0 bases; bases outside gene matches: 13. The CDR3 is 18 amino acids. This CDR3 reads CATSRGGQGADSNQPQHF. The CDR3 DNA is TGTGCCACGTCCAGGGGAGGACAGGGGGCGGATAGCAATCAGCCCCAGCATTTT.

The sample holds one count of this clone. CDR3 DNA sequence: TGTGCCAGCAGCGTAGGATCTAGTGAGCAGTACTTC. It translates to CASSVGSSEQYF. The chain combines TRBV9 with TRBJ2-7; unclear D gene. The length of the CDR3 is 12 residues. V dropped 0 bases and J dropped 7 bases, with 8 bases sitting between them. CDR1 is SGDLS and CDR2 is YYNGEE in the germline V gene.

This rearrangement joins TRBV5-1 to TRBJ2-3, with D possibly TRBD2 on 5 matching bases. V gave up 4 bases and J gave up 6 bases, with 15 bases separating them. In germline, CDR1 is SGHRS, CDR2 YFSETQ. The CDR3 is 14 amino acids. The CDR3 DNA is TGCGCCAGCAGCCCCCGGGCCGGGGTTGATACGCAGTATTTT. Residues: CASSPRAGVDTQYF.

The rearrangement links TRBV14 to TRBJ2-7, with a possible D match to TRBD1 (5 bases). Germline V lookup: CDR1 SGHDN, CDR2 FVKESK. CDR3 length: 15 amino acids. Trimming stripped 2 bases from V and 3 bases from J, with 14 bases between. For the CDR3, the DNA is TGTGCCAGCAGCCAATTGGGCCAGGGAATCTACGAGCAGTACTTC. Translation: CASSQLGQGIYEQYF.

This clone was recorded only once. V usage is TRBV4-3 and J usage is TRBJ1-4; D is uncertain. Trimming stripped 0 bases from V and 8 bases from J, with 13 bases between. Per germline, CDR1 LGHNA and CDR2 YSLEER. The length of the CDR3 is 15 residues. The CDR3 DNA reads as TGCGCCAGCAGCCAAGATCTACGGGCGGGGGAAAAACTGTTTTTT. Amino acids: CASSQDLRAGEKLFF.

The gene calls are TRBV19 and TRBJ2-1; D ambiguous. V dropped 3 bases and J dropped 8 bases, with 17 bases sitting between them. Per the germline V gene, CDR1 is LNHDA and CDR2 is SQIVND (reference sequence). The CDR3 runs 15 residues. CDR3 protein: CASSMNPGGVDEQFF. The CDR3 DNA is TGTGCCAGTAGTATGAACCCGGGTGGGGTAGATGAGCAGTTCTTC.

CDR3 in amino acids: CASMGRETQYF. For the CDR3, the DNA is TGTGCCAGTATGGGGAGAGAGACCCAGTACTTC. The rearrangement uses TRBV19 and TRBJ2-5, with D possibly TRBD2 on 5 matching bases. Trimming took off 7 bases at V and 4 bases at J, with 7 bases between the two ends. Germline V gene lookup returns CDR1 LNHDA and CDR2 SQIVND (reference sequence). This CDR3 is built from 11 residues.

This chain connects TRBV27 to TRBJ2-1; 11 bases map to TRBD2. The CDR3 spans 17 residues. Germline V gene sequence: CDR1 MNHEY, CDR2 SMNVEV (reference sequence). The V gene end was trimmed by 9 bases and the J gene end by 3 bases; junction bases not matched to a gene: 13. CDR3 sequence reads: CASGTGVGLADYNEQFF. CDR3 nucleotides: TGTGCCAGTGGTACTGGTGTGGGACTAGCGGACTACAATGAGCAGTTCTTC.

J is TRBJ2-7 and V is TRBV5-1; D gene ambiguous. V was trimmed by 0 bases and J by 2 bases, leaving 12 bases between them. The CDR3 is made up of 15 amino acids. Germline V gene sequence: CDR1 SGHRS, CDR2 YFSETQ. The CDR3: CASSLEVDGPYEQYF. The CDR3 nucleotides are TGCGCCAGCAGCTTGGAGGTGGATGGACCCTACGAGCAGTACTTC.

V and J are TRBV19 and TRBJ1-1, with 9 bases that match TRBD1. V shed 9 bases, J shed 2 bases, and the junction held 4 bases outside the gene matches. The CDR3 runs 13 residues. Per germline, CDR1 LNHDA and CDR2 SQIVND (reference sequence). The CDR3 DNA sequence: TGTGCCAGCAATACAGGGGGCAACACTGAAGCTTTCTTT. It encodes CASNTGGNTEAFF.